The 2 T cell receptor beta chains below all came from one sample that was sequenced in a study of T-cell reconstitution after alpha-beta-depleted transplantation in children. Preparation of the TCRbeta library involved a method that used unique molecular identifiers. From the PCR reads, TCRdb called clonotypes with MiXCR, one entry per CDR3 protein. The table includes around 100,000 distinct CDR3 sequences, 10% detected once. The sequencing here drew on PBMCs, taken before TCRalphabeta/CD19-depleted stem cell transplant. These receptors were collected from a boy between 2 and 10 years old with acute lymphoblastic leukemia, due to receive a stem cell transplant.

The rearrangement links TRBV30 to TRBJ1-2; 7 bases are shared with TRBD1. With V trimmed by 8 bases and J by 3 bases, 9 bases remained unmatched. Per the germline V gene, CDR1 is GTSNPN and CDR2 is SVGIG (reference sequence). The length of the CDR3 is 13 residues. The CDR3, as DNA: TGTGCCCAATGTTACAGGGGTGACTATGGCTACACCTTC. Translated: CAQCYRGDYGYTF.

In DNA form, the CDR3 reads TGCAGTGCTACCTCCATAACGGGCGCTATTATTAGGCAGTACTTC. This translates into CSATSITGAIIRQYF. The chain is built from TRBV20-1 and TRBJ2-7; D remains unclear. CDR1 is DFQATT, CDR2 SNEGSKA, per germline (reference sequence). Trimming removed 4 bases at V and 9 bases at J, with 25 bases between. The CDR3 length is 15 residues.